This T cell receptor (beta chain) emerged from a study of vaccination effects on CD4 cells after COVID-19. Across the study: After the second dose, samples were taken at median day 72. Overall study results and limits: Infection- and vaccine-induced clones contracted markedly late after vaccination.

CDR3 length equals 14 residues. V lost 6 bases to trimming and J lost 5 bases, with 14 bases between them. Germline V gene sequence: CDR1 SGHRS, CDR2 YFSETQ. Details on this clone: What it recognizes is unknown.

With the ViraFEST assay, the study expanded antigen-specific CD4+ T cells using viral peptide pools, then sequenced them. Subsequent to a culture period of more than 9 days, CD4+ T cells were isolated. Two-dose vaccination with either BNT162b2 or mRNA-1273 was given to the participants. Testing of the vaccine recipients showed negative nucleocapsid antibodies and no prior SARS-CoV-2 infection. Fresh IL-2-containing medium replaced half the medium on days 3 and 7. Sequenced by immunoSEQ multiplex PCR; TCRdb stores in-frame clones only, minus some. Among around 81,000 clones listed, roughly 80% were seen once.

The sequence derives from a human donor who received a COVID-19 vaccine. Sequenced here: CD4+ T cells from PBMCs cultured with HCoV-OC43 spike peptides, sampled after COVID-19 vaccination. Subset reported: HCoV-OC43 spike overlapping peptide pool stimulation. The V gene is TRBV5-1, the J gene TRBJ2-2; no reliable D call. The CDR3 DNA reads TGCGCCAGCAACCCGGGCCTCTTTACCGGGGAGCTGTTTTTT. Translation: CASNPGLFTGELFF.